The 5 T cell receptor beta chains in this list originate from one sample, sequenced in a study of CD8+CD57+ T cells in acquired aplastic anemia listed by TCRdb under 2018. The listed sequencing device is Illumina HiSeq 2000. TCR beta VDJ combination and CDR3 sequence profiling used genomic DNA as the template. The raw public reads went through TCRdb reprocessing: fastp at Q25, MiXCR clone calling, in-frame beta chains kept. Here each entry gathers all rows of one CDR3 protein and keeps the most common genes and DNA. A total of a few hundred thousand distinct CDR3 sequences appear in this sample, 55% to 70% of them only once. The ten most abundant clones make up approximately 4% of the sample. The specimen was sorted CD4+, CD8+, or CD8+CD57+ T cells (not recorded which) from PBMCs. These receptors came from a human donor in good health, serving as a control.

Of note for this clonotype: A junction boundary mismatches the germline segment, possibly from a read error. The V call is TRBV20-1, the J call TRBJ2-3; D is undetermined. Germline V gene data show CDR1 as DFQATT and CDR2 as SNEGSKA (reference sequence). The CDR3 totals 12 residues. In nucleotides, the CDR3 is TGCAGTGCTAGAGTTTTACGTGGTACGGAGTATTTT. Translation: CSARVLRGTEYF.

The CDR3 DNA reads TGCGCCAGCACCCGTACGGTACAGGTGTACGAGCAGTACTTC. This translates into CASTRTVQVYEQYF. The rearrangement uses TRBV4-3 and TRBJ2-7; TRBD1 is a possible D gene (5 bases). CDR1 and CDR2 from the germline V gene are LGHNA and YSLEER. Trimming cost V 7 bases and J 4 bases, with 17 bases left between them. This CDR3 has 14 amino acids.

About this clonotype itself: At one end, the junction sequence differs from germline, possibly due to a read error. The chain carries TRBV9 and TRBJ1-2; D is possibly TRBD1 (5 bases). Per germline, CDR1 SGDLS and CDR2 YYNGEE. The CDR3 loop spans 13 amino acids. As DNA, the CDR3 is TGTGCCAGCAGCCAGGGTGGGGTCACAGGCTACCCCTTC. Translation: CASSQGGVTGYPF.

A note on this clonotype: Germline and junction disagree at one end, which may indicate a read error. This chain uses TRBV7-3 with TRBJ1-2; D gene unclear. The length of the CDR3 is 15 residues. CDR1 SGHTA and CDR2 FQGTGA come from the germline V gene. The CDR3 loop reads CASSLAFGVLDDYTF. CDR3 sequence (DNA): TGCGCCAGCAGCTTGGCCTTCGGGGTACTGGATGACTACACCTTC.

The rearrangement uses TRBV20-1 and TRBJ2-1; a weak D match, TRBD1 (7 bases). CDR3 length: 13 amino acids. V gave up 6 bases and J gave up 11 bases, with 20 bases separating them. CDR1 DFQATT and CDR2 SNEGSKA come from the germline V gene (reference sequence). Written as DNA, the CDR3 is TGCAGTGCCACCAGGGGGAAGGGAGGCAAGCAGTTCTTC. Its protein product is CSATRGKGGKQFF.